This entry features one TCR beta chain sequence. This clonotype was counted many times. Its antigen has not been determined. No clone much larger than this one lies a single base away; base qualities are absent. TCRdb lists the instrument as Illumina HiSeq 2000. Multiplex PCR amplification was used to generate the TCR beta chain libraries. High-throughput sequencing was used to analyze the amplified TCR beta chain products. TCRdb passed the public sequencing reads through fastp at Q25 and MiXCR, retaining productive beta sequences. Duplicate CDR3 protein sequences are folded into a single record with the most common DNA and genes. The sample table records tens of thousands of distinct CDR3 sequences; about 20% of these occur just once. The ten largest clones take up 2% to 3% of the sample. This record comes from a study of breast tumors, draining lymph nodes, adjacent tissues (dated by TCRdb to about 2016). Study-wide context: The study compared TCR beta repertoires across tumor, adjacent nontumor tissue and axillary lymph nodes from breast cancer patients. In human breast cancer, the study set out to evaluate how tumor, surrounding tissue and draining lymph node repertoires relate to one another and whether T cells may move between these sites. Study-wide findings and limitations: Tumor and nontumor tissue repertoires were significantly more similar in luminal-like than in basal-like breast cancer. The data were judged consistent with most tumor T cells deriving from the lymph node and then expanding within tumor tissue. Tumors showed preferential V and J gene usage, and their T-cell repertoire diversity fell below that of lymph nodes yet above that of nontumor tissue. The conclusion that tumor T cells originate in lymph nodes was presented as consistent with a hypothesis rather than as directly demonstrated.

Lymph node samples came from the axillary draining lymph nodes of breast cancer patients. The CDR3 goes from the cysteine to the phenylalanine over 17 residues. Of the read, only the CDR3 DNA is kept; its 51 bases are in frame from base 1. CDR1 MGHRA and CDR2 YSYEKL are derived from the germline V gene. Trimming removed 0 bases from V and 4 bases from J; the gene matches leave 10 bases unexplained. Recombination linked TRBV4-1 to TRBJ2-3; 7 nucleotides in the junction match TRBD2. The material sequenced was axillary lymph node tissue. This clonotype was obtained from a female donor with breast cancer. Some clones in this sample may be carry-over from other donors' samples. The CDR3 region reads CASSQDLEGGHADTQYF. The nucleotide sequence reads as follows: TGCGCCAGCAGCCAAGATCTCGAGGGAGGGCACGCAGATACGCAGTATTTT.